This T cell receptor beta chain originates from a study of a mutant IDH1 vaccine in newly diagnosed glioma. Study information: Patients received vaccination from 4-6 weeks after radiotherapy alone, or with temozolomide cycles. It was at week 35 that visit V12 occurred, and at week 47 that visit V13 did.

The time point is: week 35, safety follow-up. Vaccinated patients received 300 ug of mutant IDH1 20-mer peptide per dose, with topical imiquimod. The vaccination schedule gave patients eight doses in weeks 1, 3, 5, 7, 11, 15, 19 and 23. This CDR3 is built from 13 residues. The junction had 0 bases not matched to a gene; V was cut back by 4 bases and J by 3 bases. Per germline, CDR1 SQVTM and CDR2 ANQGSEA. As regards this clone: The antigen is not known.

TCRdb's table, derived via immunoSEQ multiplex PCR, lists solely in-frame clones and lacks some. Found here are some 48,000 clones, approximately 80% of them singletons; the top ten hold 9% to 15%. The V and J genes are TRBV29-1 and TRBJ2-1, with TRBD2 matching over 10 bases. This receptor was identified in a man aged 35 to 55 with glioma. The specimen was PBMCs, collected from a glioma patient whose treatment included an IDH1 peptide vaccine. The CDR3 DNA sequence: TGCAGCGTTGGACTAGCGGGCTACAATGAGCAGTTCTTC. This translates into CSVGLAGYNEQFF.